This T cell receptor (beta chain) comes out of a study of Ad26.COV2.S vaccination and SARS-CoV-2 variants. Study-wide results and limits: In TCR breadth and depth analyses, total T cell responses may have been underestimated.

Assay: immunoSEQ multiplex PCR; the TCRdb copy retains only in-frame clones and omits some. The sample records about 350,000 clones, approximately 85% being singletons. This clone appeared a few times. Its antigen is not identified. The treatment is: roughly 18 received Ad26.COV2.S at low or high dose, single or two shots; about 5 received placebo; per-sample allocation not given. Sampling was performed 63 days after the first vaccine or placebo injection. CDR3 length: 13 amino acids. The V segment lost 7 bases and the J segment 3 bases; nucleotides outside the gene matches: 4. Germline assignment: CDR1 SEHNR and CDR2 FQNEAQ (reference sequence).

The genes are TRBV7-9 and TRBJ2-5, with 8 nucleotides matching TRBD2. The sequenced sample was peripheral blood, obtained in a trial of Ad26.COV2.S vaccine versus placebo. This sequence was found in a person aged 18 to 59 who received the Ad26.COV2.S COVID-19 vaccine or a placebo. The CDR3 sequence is CASKSAGEETQYF. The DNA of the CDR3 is TGTGCCAGCAAGTCAGCGGGAGAAGAGACCCAGTACTTC.